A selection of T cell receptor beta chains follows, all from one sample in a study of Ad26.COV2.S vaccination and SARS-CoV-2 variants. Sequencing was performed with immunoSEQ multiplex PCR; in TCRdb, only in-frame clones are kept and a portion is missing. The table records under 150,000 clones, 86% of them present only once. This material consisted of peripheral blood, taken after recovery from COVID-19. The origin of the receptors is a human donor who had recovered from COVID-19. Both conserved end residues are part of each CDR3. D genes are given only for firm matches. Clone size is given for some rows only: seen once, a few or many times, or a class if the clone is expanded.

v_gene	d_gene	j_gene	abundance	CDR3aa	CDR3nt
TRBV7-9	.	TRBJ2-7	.	CASSLGRWAEQYF	TGTGCCAGCAGCTTGGGGCGGTGGGCCGAGCAGTACTTC
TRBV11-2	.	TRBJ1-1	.	CASSLDRRNTEAFF	TGTGCCAGCAGCTTGGACAGACGGAACACTGAAGCTTTCTTT
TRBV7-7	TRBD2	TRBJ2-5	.	CASSLRLASGQETQYF	TGTGCTAGCAGCTTACGGTTGGCTAGCGGACAAGAGACCCAGTACTTC
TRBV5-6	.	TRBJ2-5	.	CASSLIEGGGGETQYF	TGTGCCAGCAGCCTCATCGAGGGTGGGGGTGGAGAGACCCAGTACTTC
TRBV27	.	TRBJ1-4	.	CASGPTNEKLFF	TGTGCCAGCGGACCAACTAATGAAAAACTGTTTTTT
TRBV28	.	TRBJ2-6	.	CASSYPGANVLTF	TGTGCCAGCAGTTACCCTGGGGCCAACGTCCTGACTTTC
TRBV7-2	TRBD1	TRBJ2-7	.	CASSLEGTGTYEQYF	TGTGCCAGCAGCTTAGAAGGGACAGGGACCTACGAGCAGTACTTC
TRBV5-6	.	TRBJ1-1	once	CASSLGSSLEAFF	TGTGCCAGCAGCTTGGGCAGCTCCTTAGAAGCTTTCTTT
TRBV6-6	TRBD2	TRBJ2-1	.	CASSYSNGGAFNEQFF	TGTGCCAGCAGTTACTCGAACGGGGGGGCCTTTAATGAGCAGTTCTTC
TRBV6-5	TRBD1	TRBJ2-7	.	CASRNTGQGLEQYF	TGTGCCAGCAGAAACACGGGACAGGGACTCGAGCAGTACTTC
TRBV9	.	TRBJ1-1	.	CASSVGEYEHTEAFF	TGTGCCAGCAGCGTTGGTGAGTATGAGCACACTGAAGCTTTCTTT
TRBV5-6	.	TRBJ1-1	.	CASSLTDTEAFF	TGTGCCAGCAGCTTGACTGACACTGAAGCTTTCTTT
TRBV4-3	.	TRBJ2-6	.	CASSQDHRASGANVLTF	TGCGCCAGCAGCCAAGATCACAGGGCCTCTGGGGCCAACGTCCTGACTTTC
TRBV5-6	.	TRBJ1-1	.	CASSLGDIFGPEAFF	TGTGCCAGCAGCTTGGGGGACATTTTCGGCCCTGAAGCTTTCTTT
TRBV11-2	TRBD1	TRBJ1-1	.	CASSLYTGGNAEAFF	TGTGCCAGCAGCTTATACACAGGGGGTAACGCTGAAGCTTTCTTT
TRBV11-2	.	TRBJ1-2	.	CASSLEVSANYGYTF	TGTGCCAGCAGCTTAGAGGTATCCGCTAACTATGGCTACACCTTC
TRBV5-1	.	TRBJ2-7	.	CASSPDGLWEQYF	TGCGCCAGCAGCCCGGACGGACTTTGGGAGCAGTACTTC
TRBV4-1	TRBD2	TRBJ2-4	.	CASSRGLAGGQAKNIQYF	TGCGCCAGCAGCCGGGGACTAGCGGGGGGGCAAGCCAAAAACATTCAGTACTTC
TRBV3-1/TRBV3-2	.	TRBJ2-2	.	CASSSPLGELFF	TGTGCCAGCAGCTCCCCCTTAGGGGAGCTGTTTTTT
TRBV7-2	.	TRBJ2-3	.	CASSLESGGGSDTQYF	TGTGCCAGCAGCTTAGAATCTGGCGGGGGCTCAGATACGCAGTATTTT
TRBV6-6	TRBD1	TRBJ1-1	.	CASSYSLQGAEAFF	TGTGCCAGCAGTTACTCATTACAGGGGGCTGAAGCTTTCTTT
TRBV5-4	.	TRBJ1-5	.	CASSMGGLRDTASGPQHF	TGTGCCAGCAGCATGGGGGGCCTCCGGGACACCGCCTCCGGGCCCCAGCATTTT
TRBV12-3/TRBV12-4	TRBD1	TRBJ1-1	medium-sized	CASSLGQPEAFF	TGTGCCAGCAGCCTGGGACAGCCTGAAGCTTTCTTT